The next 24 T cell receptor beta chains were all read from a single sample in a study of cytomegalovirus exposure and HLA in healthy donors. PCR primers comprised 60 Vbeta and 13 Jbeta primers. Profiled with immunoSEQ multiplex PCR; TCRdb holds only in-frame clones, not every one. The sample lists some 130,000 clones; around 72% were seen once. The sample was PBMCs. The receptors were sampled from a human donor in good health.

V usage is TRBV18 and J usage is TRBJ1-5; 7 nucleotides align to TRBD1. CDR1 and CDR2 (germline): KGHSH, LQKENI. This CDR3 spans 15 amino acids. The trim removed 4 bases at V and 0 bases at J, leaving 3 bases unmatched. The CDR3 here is CASSRDRDSNQPQHF. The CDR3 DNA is TGTGCCAGCTCACGAGACAGGGATAGCAATCAGCCCCAGCATTTT.

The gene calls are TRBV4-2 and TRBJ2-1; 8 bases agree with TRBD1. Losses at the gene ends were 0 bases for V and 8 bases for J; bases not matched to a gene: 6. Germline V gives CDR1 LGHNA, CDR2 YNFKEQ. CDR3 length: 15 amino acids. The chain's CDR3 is CASSQEEAGGHEQFF. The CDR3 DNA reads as TGTGCCAGCAGCCAAGAGGAGGCAGGGGGCCATGAGCAGTTCTTC.

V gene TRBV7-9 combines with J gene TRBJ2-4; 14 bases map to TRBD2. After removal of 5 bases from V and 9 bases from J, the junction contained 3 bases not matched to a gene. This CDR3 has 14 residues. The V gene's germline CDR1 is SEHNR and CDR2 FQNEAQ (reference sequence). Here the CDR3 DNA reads TGTGCCAGCAGCAGACTAGCGGGAGGGCTCATTCAGTACTTC. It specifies CASSRLAGGLIQYF.

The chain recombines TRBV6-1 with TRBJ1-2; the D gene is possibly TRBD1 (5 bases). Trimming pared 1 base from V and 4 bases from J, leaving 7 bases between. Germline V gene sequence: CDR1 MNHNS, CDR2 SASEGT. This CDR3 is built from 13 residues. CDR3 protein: CASSEDRSYGYTF. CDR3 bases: TGTGCCAGCAGTGAAGACAGGTCCTATGGCTACACCTTC.

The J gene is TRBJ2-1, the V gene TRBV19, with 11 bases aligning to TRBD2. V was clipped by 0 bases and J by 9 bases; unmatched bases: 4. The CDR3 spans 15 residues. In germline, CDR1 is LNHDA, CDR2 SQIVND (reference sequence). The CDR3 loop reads CASSIEATSGSEQFF. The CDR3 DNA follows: TGTGCCAGTAGTATAGAGGCCACTAGCGGGAGTGAGCAGTTCTTC.

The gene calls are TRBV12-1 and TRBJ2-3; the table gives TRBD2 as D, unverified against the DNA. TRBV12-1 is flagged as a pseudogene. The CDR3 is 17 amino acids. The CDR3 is CASSFAQSRECTDTQYF. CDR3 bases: TGTGCCAGCAGCTTTGCGCAAAGCCGGGAGTGCACAGATACGCAGTATTTT.

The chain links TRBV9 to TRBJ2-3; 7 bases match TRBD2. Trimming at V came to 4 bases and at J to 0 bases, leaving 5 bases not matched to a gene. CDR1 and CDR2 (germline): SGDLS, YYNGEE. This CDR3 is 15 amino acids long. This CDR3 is CASSYGRASTDTQYF. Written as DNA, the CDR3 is TGTGCCAGCAGCTATGGGAGGGCCAGCACAGATACGCAGTATTTT. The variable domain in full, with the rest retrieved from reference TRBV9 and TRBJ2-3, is DSGVTQTPKHLITATGQRVTLRCSPRSGDLSVYWYQQSLDQGLQFLIQYYNGEERAKGNILERFSAQQFPDLHSELNLSSLELGDSALYFCASSYGRASTDTQYFGPGTRLTVL.

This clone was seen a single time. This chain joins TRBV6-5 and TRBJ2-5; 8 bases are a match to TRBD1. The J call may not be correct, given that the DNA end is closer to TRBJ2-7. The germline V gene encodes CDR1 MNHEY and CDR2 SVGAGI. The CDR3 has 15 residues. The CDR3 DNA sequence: TGTGCCAGCAGTTACTCCTGGACAGGGTCCTACGAGCAGTACTTC. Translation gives CASSYSWTGSYEQYF.

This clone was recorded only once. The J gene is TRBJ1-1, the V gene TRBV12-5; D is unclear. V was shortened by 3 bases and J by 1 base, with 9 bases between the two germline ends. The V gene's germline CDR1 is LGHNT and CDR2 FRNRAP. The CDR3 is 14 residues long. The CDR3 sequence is CASGLSLPNTEAFF. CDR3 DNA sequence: TGTGCTAGTGGTTTAAGCCTACCGAACACTGAAGCTTTCTTT.

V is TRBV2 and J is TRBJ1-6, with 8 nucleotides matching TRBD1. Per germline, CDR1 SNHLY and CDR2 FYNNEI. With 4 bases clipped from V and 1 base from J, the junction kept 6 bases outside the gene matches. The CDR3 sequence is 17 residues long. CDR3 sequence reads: CASSVPTGESYNSPLHF. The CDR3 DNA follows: TGTGCCAGCAGTGTCCCGACAGGGGAGTCCTATAATTCACCCCTCCACTTT.

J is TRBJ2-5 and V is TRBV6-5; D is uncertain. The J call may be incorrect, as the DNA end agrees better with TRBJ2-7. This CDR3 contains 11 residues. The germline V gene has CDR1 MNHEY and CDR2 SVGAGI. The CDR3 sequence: CASQTPGEQYF. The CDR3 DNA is TGTGCCAGCCAGACCCCAGGCGAGCAGTACTTC.

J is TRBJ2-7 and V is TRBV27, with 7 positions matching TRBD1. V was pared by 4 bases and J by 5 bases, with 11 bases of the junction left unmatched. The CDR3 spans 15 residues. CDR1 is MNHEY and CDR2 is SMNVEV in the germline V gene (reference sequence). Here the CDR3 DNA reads TGTGCCAGCAGTTCCGAGACAGGGAGCCGACACGAGCAGTACTTC. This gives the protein CASSSETGSRHEQYF.

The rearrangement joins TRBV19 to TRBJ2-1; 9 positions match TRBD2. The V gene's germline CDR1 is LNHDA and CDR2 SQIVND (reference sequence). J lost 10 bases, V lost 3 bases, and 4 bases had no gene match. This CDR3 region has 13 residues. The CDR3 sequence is CASSIPSGAEQFF. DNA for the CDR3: TGTGCCAGTAGTATCCCTAGCGGGGCCGAGCAGTTCTTC.

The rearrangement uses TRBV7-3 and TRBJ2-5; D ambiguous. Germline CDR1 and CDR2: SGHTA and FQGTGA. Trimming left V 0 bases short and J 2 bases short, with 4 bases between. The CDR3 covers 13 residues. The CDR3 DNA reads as TGTGCCAGCAGCTTAACCCCTCAAGAGACCCAGTACTTC. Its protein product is CASSLTPQETQYF.

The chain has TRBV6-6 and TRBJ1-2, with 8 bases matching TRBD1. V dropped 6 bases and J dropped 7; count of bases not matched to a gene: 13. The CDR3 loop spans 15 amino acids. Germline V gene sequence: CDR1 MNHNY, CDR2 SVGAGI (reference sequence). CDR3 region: CASRESAGGYRGYTF. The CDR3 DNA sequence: TGTGCCAGCAGAGAAAGTGCAGGGGGCTACCGTGGCTACACCTTC.

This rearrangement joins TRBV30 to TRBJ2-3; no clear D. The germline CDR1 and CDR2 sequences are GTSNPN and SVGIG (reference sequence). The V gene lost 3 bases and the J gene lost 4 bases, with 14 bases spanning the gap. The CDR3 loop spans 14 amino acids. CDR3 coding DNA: TGTGCCTGGAGACTCTCACCCGGTTCAGATACGCAGTATTTT. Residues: CAWRLSPGSDTQYF.

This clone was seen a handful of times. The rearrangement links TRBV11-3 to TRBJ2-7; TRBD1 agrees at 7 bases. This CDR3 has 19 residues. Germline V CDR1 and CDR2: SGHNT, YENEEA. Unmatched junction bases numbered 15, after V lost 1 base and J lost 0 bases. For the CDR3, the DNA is TGTGCCAGCAGCTTAGTAGCGACCCAGGGGGACCTCCCCTCCTACGAGCAGTACTTC. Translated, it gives CASSLVATQGDLPSYEQYF.

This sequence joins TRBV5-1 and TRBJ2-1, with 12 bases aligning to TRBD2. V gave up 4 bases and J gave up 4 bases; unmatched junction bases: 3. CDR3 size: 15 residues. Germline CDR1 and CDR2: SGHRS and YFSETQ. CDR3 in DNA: TGCGCCAGCAGCCTACTAGCGGGAGGTTACAATGAGCAGTTCTTC. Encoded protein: CASSLLAGGYNEQFF.

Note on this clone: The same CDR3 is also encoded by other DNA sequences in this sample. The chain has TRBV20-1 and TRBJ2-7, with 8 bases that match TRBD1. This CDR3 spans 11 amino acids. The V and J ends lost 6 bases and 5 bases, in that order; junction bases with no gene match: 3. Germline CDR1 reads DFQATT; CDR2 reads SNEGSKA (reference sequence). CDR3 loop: CSAGQGHEQYF. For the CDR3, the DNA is TGCAGTGCCGGACAGGGCCACGAGCAGTACTTC.

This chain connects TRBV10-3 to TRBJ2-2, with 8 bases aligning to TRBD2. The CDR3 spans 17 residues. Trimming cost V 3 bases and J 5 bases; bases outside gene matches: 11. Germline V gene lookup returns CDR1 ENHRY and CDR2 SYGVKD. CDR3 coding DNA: TGTGCCATCAGTGACTTCGGGGGGGGTAGGAGGACCGGGGAGCTGTTTTTT. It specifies CAISDFGGGRRTGELFF.

For the CDR3, the DNA is TGCGCCAGCAGTCAATCGGAGGAGAGCGAGAAGGAGTCGGTAGAGCAGTACTTC. Amino acids: CASSQSEESEKESVEQYF. The chain couples TRBV23-1 to TRBJ2-7; the D gene is possibly TRBD2 (5 bases). Being an ORF, TRBV23-1 has a function that is uncertain. This CDR3 has 18 amino acids. V was shortened by 0 bases and J by 7 bases, with 25 bases between the two germline ends.

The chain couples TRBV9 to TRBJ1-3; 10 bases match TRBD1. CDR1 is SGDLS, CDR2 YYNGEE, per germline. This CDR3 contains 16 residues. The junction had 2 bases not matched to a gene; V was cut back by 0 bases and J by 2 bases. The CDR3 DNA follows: TGTGCCAGCAGCGTAGGACAGGGGGCAACTGGAAACACCATATATTTT. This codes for CASSVGQGATGNTIYF.

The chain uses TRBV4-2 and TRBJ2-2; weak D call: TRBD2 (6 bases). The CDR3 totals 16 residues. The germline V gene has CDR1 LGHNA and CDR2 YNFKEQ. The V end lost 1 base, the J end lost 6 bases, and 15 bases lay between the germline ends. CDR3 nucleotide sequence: TGTGCCAGCAGCCAAGGGAGGGTCAGATCGGCCGGGGAGCTGTTTTTT. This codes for CASSQGRVRSAGELFF.

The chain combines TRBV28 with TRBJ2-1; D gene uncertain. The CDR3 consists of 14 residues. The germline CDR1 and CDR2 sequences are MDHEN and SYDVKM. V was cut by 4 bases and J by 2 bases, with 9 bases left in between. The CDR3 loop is CASSSVLTYNEQFF. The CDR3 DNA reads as TGTGCCAGCAGTTCGGTGCTTACCTACAATGAGCAGTTCTTC.